This T cell receptor beta chain comes out of a study of early T cells in non-severe SARS-CoV-2 infection. TCRdb independently ran MiXCR on the 5' RACE reads; one entry per CDR3 protein. The sample includes roughly 66,000 distinct CDR3 sequences, less than 9.5% of them seen just once. The germline CDR1 and CDR2 sequences are SGHRS and YFSETQ. This CDR3 region has 15 residues. Deletions cut 1 base from V and 2 bases from J, with 10 bases between. This clonotype was detected a few times. J is TRBJ2-1 and V is TRBV5-1; a weak D match, TRBD1 (6 bases). This receptor was taken from an adult who was a healthcare worker with PCR-confirmed SARS-CoV-2 infection or an uninfected control (not recorded which). Sequencing input: whole blood. The CDR3 DNA is TGCGCCAGCAGCTTGCGGGGACAAGCCTACAATGAGCAGTTCTTC. This translates into CASSLRGQAYNEQFF.